One TCR beta chain is described in this entry. What it binds is unknown. Built from TCR beta cDNA, the libraries had unique molecular identifiers in them. Each CDR3 protein gets one entry after TCRdb re-called the PCR reads with MiXCR. The sample shows around 700,000 distinct CDR3 sequences, 59% of them seen only once. The entry originates in a study of post-analysis software for immune sequencing data. V lost 0 bases and J lost 3, with 6 bases in between. The CDR3 spans 14 residues. Germline V gene lookup returns CDR1 KGHSH and CDR2 LQKENI. Study observations and caveats: Roughly five TRBV segments were significantly more frequent in patients than in controls. TRBV5-6, TRBV5-1 and TRBV20-1 were among these segments. Those with multiple sclerosis, the patient group, showed significantly lower normalized Chao1 diversity than controls.

Sequences were obtained from blood. V gene TRBV18 combines with J gene TRBJ2-1; no definite D call. The source is a girl aged 2-10 years with multiple sclerosis. CDR3 DNA: TGTGCCAGCTCACCACCCTTTAGCTACAATGAGCAGTTCTTC. Its translation: CASSPPFSYNEQFF.